This record covers a single T cell receptor beta chain. Its antigen is not identified. Germline loops: CDR1 SGHTA, CDR2 FQGNSA. V dropped 6 bases and J dropped 5; count of bases not matched to a gene: 11. The CDR3 sequence is 15 residues long. The table came from immunoSEQ multiplex PCR; TCRdb's copy has only in-frame clones and leaves some out. The data hold 2,500,000 or so clones, with 85% to 95% observed a single time. The sample is drawn from a study of shared clonotypes between healthy human individuals. Study-wide results and caveats: The naive CD4 repertoires of several donors were compared, and around 5% of clonotypes were shared.

This clonotype was sampled from a young man in good health. Some clones in this sample may be carry-over from other donors' samples. V gene TRBV7-2 combines with J gene TRBJ2-7, with 9 nucleotides matching TRBD1. Input material: naive CD4+ T cells from PBMCs. Subset here: CD45RA+ positively selected. The CDR3 nucleotides read TGTGCCAGCAGTCCCCCCGGGACAGGGTATAACGAGCAGTACTTC. Protein product: CASSPPGTGYNEQYF.